This is a list of T cell receptor beta chains from one sample in a study of blood T cell repertoires in COVID-19. Profiling relied on immunoSEQ multiplex PCR, and the TCRdb table lists in-frame clones only, not all of them. The data contain about 140,000 clones, 85% to 90% of them seen just once; the ten biggest clones take up 2% to 2.5%. Sequenced: peripheral blood. These receptors were obtained from a man in his forties or fifties with active COVID-19. Both conserved end residues are part of each CDR3. D genes are given only for firm matches. Size tells how often a clone was seen (once, few, many) or the class of an expanded clone, and some rows leave it out.

D gene,J gene,clone size,V gene,CDR3 protein,CDR3 DNA
TRBD1,TRBJ2-2,.,TRBV18,CASSPRDRGNTGELFF,TGTGCCAGCTCACCACGCGACAGGGGGAACACCGGGGAGCTGTTTTTT
.,TRBJ1-5,once,TRBV7-2,CASSFWRDPYQPQHF,TGTGCCAGCAGCTTTTGGAGGGACCCATATCAGCCCCAGCATTTT
.,TRBJ1-6,few,TRBV5-4,CASSWQDSPLHF,TGTGCCAGCAGCTGGCAGGATTCACCCCTCCACTTT
.,TRBJ2-2,once,TRBV4-1,CASSRGDRTAGELFF,TGCGCCAGCAGCCGCGGAGACCGAACGGCCGGGGAGCTGTTTTTT
.,TRBJ2-3,.,TRBV12-5,CASSEPGEGSDTQYF,TGTGCTAGCAGTGAACCAGGGGAAGGCTCAGATACGCAGTATTTT
.,TRBJ1-5,.,TRBV7-2,CASSLQGSSQPQHF,TGTGCCAGCAGCCTACAGGGTTCAAGTCAGCCCCAGCATTTT
.,TRBJ1-5,.,TRBV19,CASGEGRQPQHF,TGTGCCAGCGGGGAGGGACGGCAGCCCCAGCATTTT
.,TRBJ2-2,.,TRBV11-2,CASSSMRGNRELFF,TGTGCCAGCAGCTCTATGAGGGGGAACCGGGAGCTGTTTTTT
.,TRBJ1-4,.,TRBV7-2,CASSPRQRGGNEKLFF,TGTGCCAGCAGCCCCCGACAGCGAGGGGGAAATGAAAAACTGTTTTTT
TRBD1,TRBJ1-2,.,TRBV6-6,CASSYTEGAIGYTF,TGTGCCAGCAGTTACACGGAGGGGGCTATAGGCTACACCTTC
.,TRBJ2-7,.,TRBV7-7,CASSYRVSSEQYF,TGTGCTAGCAGCTACAGGGTATCAAGCGAGCAGTACTTC
.,TRBJ1-1,.,TRBV5-1,CASSLETGINTEAFF,TGCGCCAGCAGCTTGGAAACAGGGATTAACACTGAAGCTTTCTTT
TRBD1,TRBJ2-7,.,TRBV2,CASSPGQGSYEQYF,TGTGCCAGCAGCCCGGGACAGGGCTCCTACGAGCAGTACTTC
TRBD1,TRBJ1-1,.,TRBV5-4,CASSLTGVGTEAFF,TGTGCCAGCAGCTTGACAGGGGTGGGGACTGAAGCTTTCTTT
.,TRBJ2-3,.,TRBV9,CASSVGPGTSTDTQYF,TGTGCCAGCAGCGTAGGTCCAGGGACTAGCACAGATACGCAGTATTTT
TRBD2,TRBJ2-7,few,TRBV20-1,CSASGRGGNHYEQYF,TGCAGTGCTAGTGGGCGGGGGGGGAACCACTACGAGCAGTACTTC
TRBD2,TRBJ2-7,.,TRBV5-5,CASSRTSGGAGYEQYF,TGTGCCAGCAGCCGGACTAGCGGGGGGGCAGGCTACGAGCAGTACTTC
.,TRBJ2-5,.,TRBV7-7,CASSLGSGQQETQYF,TGTGCCAGCAGCTTAGGGAGTGGACAGCAAGAGACCCAGTACTTC
.,TRBJ2-4,.,TRBV5-6,CASSFGAGSAKNIQYF,TGTGCCAGCAGCTTCGGTGCGGGTTCGGCCAAAAACATTCAGTACTTC
.,TRBJ1-1,.,TRBV9,CASSVGEGGYTEAFF,TGTGCCAGCAGCGTAGGAGAGGGGGGGTACACTGAAGCTTTCTTT
.,TRBJ1-1,.,TRBV11-2,CASREGMNTEAFF,TGTGCCAGCAGGGAGGGGATGAACACTGAAGCTTTCTTT
TRBD1,TRBJ2-7,.,TRBV11-2,CASSLNWDRGLEQYF,TGTGCCAGCAGCCTCAATTGGGACAGGGGGCTCGAGCAGTACTTC
.,TRBJ2-7,.,TRBV18,CASSPQTLQGSSYEQYF,TGTGCCAGCTCACCACAAACCTTACAGGGATCCTCCTACGAGCAGTACTTC
.,TRBJ2-7,.,TRBV14,CASSQDPRDEQYF,TGTGCCAGCAGCCAAGATCCCCGGGACGAGCAGTACTTC
.,TRBJ2-5,.,TRBV6-6,CASSGSGETQYF,TGTGCCAGCAGTGGCTCGGGGGAGACCCAGTACTTC
TRBD2,TRBJ2-5,.,TRBV7-6,CASSPLAGGGGETQYF,TGTGCCAGCAGCCCTCTAGCGGGGGGAGGAGGGGAGACCCAGTACTTC
.,TRBJ2-2,.,TRBV5-4,CASSLAKRVTGELFF,TGTGCCAGCAGCTTGGCCAAACGGGTCACCGGGGAGCTGTTTTTT
TRBD2,TRBJ2-7,.,TRBV27,CASSLSRGDEQYF,TGTGCCAGCAGTTTATCGCGGGGGGACGAGCAGTACTTC
.,TRBJ1-6,.,TRBV27,CARATRGNSPLHF,TGTGCCAGGGCGACAAGGGGGAATTCACCCCTCCACTTT
.,TRBJ1-6,few,TRBV14,CASSQGGGRNSPLHF,TGTGCCAGCAGCCAAGGGGGGGGGCGTAATTCACCCCTCCACTTT
.,TRBJ1-2,.,TRBV7-9,CASSLLSREDYGYTF,TGTGCCAGCAGCTTACTGTCCAGGGAGGACTATGGCTACACCTTC
.,TRBJ2-1,once,TRBV29-1,CSVATSSYNEQFF,TGCAGCGTTGCTACTAGTTCATACAATGAGCAGTTCTTC
TRBD1,TRBJ1-5,.,TRBV27,CASSFGTGGPNQPQHF,TGTGCCAGCAGTTTCGGGACAGGCGGTCCCAATCAGCCCCAGCATTTT
.,TRBJ2-5,.,TRBV27,CASSGNRGGGETQYF,TGTGCCAGCAGTGGGAACAGGGGCGGAGGGGAGACCCAGTACTTC
TRBD2,TRBJ2-3,.,TRBV2,CASSEQGSGDTDTQYF,TGTGCCAGCAGTGAACAGGGTAGCGGGGACACAGATACGCAGTATTTT
.,TRBJ2-7,.,TRBV6-1,CASSDRGTPTGQYF,TGTGCCAGCAGTGACCGCGGGACCCCAACGGGGCAGTACTTC
.,TRBJ1-1,.,TRBV4-1,CASKIGGETEAFF,TGCGCCAGCAAGATCGGGGGAGAGACTGAAGCTTTCTTT
.,TRBJ1-6,.,TRBV7-2,CASSLFPGGNSPLHF,TGTGCCAGCAGCTTATTCCCTGGAGGTAATTCACCCCTCCACTTT